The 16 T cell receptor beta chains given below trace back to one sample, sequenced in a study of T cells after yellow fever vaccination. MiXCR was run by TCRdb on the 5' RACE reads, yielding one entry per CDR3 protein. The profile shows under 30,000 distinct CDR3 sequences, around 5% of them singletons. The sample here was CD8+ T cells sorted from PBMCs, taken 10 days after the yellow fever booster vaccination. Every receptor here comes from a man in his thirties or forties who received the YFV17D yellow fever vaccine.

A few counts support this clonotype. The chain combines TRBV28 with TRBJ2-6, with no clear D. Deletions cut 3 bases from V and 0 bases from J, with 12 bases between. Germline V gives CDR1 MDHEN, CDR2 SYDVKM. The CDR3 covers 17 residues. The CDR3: CASSFSAIISGANVLTF. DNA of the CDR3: TGTGCCAGCAGTTTTTCCGCCATAATCTCTGGGGCCAACGTCCTGACTTTC.

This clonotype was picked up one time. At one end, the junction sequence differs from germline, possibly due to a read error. In DNA, the CDR3 is TGTGCCAGCACCACCCGAGGACAGGAGTACGAGCACTACTTC. Amino acids: CASTTRGQEYEHYF. This chain connects TRBV12-3 or TRBV12-4 to TRBJ2-7, with 7 bases matching TRBD1. CDR3 length: 14 amino acids.

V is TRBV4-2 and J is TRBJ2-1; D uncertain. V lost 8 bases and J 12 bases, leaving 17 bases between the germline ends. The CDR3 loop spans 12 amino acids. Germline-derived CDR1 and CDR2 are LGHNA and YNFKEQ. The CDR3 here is CASGPGLRGQFF. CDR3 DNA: TGTGCCAGCGGCCCCGGGCTCCGCGGGCAGTTCTTC.

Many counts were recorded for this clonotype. CDR3 region: CASTTGETIQPQHF. CDR3 DNA sequence: TGTGCCAGCACTACAGGGGAGACGATTCAGCCCCAGCATTTT. The chain has TRBV12-3 or TRBV12-4 and TRBJ1-5, with TRBD1 matching 7 bases. Unmatched junction bases numbered 9, after V lost 7 bases and J lost 6 bases. The CDR3 sequence is 14 residues long.

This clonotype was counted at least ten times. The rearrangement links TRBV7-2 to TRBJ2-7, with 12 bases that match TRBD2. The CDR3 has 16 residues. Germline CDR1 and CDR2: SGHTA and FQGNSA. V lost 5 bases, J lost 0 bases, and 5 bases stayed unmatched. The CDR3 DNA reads TGTGCCAGCAGCACCCTGACTAGCGGGAGCTCCTACGAGCAGTACTTC. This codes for CASSTLTSGSSYEQYF.

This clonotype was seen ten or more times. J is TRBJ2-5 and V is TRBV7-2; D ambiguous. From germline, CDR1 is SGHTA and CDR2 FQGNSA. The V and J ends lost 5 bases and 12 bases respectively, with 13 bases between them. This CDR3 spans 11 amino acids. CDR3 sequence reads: CASSPLGPEYF. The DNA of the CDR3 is TGTGCCAGCAGCCCTCTTGGCCCCGAGTACTTC.

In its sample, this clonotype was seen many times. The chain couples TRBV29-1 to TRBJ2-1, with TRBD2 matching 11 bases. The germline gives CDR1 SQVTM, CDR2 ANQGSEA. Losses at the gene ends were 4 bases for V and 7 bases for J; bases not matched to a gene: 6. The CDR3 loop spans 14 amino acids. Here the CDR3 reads CSVVASGRWNEQFF. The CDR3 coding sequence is TGCAGCGTTGTCGCTAGCGGGAGGTGGAATGAGCAGTTCTTC.

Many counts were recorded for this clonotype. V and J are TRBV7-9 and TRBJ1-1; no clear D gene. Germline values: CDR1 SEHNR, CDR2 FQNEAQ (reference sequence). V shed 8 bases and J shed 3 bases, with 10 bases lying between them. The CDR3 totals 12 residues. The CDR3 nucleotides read TGTGCCAGCCTTACCACTTACACTGAAGCTTTCTTT. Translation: CASLTTYTEAFF.

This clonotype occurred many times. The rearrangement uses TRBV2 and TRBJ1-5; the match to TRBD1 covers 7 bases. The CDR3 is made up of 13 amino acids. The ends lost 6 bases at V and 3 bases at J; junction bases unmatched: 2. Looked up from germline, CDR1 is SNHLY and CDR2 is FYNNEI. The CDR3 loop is CASSGQANQPQHF. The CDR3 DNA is TGTGCCAGCAGCGGACAGGCCAATCAGCCCCAGCATTTT. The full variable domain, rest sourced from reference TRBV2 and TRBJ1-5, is EPEVTQTPSHQVTQMGQEVILRCVPISNHLYFYWYRQILGQKVEFLVSFYNNEISEKSEIFDDQFSVERPDGSNFTLKIRSTKLEDSAMYFCASSGQANQPQHFGDGTRLSIL.

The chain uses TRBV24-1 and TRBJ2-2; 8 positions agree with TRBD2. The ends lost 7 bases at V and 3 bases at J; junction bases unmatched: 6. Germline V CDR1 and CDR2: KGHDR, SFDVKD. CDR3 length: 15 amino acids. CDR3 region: CATRSGSRDTGELFF. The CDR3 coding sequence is TGTGCCACCAGGAGCGGGAGCCGGGACACCGGGGAGCTGTTTTTT.

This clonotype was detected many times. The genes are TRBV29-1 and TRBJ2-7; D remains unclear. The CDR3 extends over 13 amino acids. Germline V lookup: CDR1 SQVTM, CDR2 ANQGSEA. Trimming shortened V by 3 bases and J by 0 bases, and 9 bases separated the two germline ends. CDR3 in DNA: TGCAGCGTTGACCTTCCTAGCTCCTACGAGCAGTACTTC. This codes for CSVDLPSSYEQYF.

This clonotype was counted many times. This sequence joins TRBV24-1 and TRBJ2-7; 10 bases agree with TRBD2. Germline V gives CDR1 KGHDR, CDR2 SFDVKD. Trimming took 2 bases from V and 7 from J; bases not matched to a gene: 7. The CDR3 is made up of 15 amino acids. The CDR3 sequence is CATSDSRTSGGEQYF. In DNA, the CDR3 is TGTGCCACCAGTGATTCCCGGACTAGCGGAGGGGAGCAGTACTTC.

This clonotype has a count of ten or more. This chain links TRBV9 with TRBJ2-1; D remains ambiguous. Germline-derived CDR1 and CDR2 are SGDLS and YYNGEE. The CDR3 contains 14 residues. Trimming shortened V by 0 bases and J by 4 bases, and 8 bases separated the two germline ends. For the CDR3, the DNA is TGTGCCAGCAGCGTAGGAAGCCAGTACAATGAGCAGTTCTTC. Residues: CASSVGSQYNEQFF.

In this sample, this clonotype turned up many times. This CDR3 reads CASSQEGSGAYEQYF. CDR3 DNA: TGCGCCAGCAGCCAAGAAGGTAGCGGAGCCTACGAGCAGTACTTC. The rearrangement joins TRBV4-1 to TRBJ2-7, with a tentative D call TRBD2 (6 bases). Trimming pared 0 bases from V and 2 bases from J, leaving 11 bases between. The CDR3 sequence is 15 residues long. The germline V gene encodes CDR1 MGHRA and CDR2 YSYEKL.

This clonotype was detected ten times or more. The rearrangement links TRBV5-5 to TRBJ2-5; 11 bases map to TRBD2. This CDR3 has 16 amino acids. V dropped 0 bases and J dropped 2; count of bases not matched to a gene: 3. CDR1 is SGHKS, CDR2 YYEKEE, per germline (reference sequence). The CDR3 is CASSLGLAGTQETQYF. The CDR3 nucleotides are TGTGCCAGCAGCTTGGGACTAGCGGGAACACAAGAGACCCAGTACTTC.

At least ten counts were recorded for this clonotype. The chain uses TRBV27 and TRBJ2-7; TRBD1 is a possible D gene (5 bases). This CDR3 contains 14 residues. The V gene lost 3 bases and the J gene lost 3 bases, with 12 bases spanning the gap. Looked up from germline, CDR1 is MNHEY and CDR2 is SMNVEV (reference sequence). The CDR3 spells CASSLGQGDYEQYF. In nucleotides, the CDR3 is TGTGCCAGCAGTTTGGGGCAAGGCGACTACGAGCAGTACTTC.